This T cell receptor (beta chain) was documented in a study of a mutant IDH1 vaccine in newly diagnosed glioma. Study overall: Antecedent treatment encompassed radiotherapy, temozolomide, or their combination; the majority received both.

Germline V gives CDR1 SNHLY, CDR2 FYNNEI. The CDR3 sequence is 13 residues long. The V segment lost 6 bases and the J segment 5 bases; nucleotides outside the gene matches: 4. Time point denoted: baseline, week 1 (first vaccination visit). The treatment here: pre-vaccination baseline after standard-of-care therapy. Patients carried new grade 3 or 4 IDH1-mutant astrocytomas lacking nuclear ATRX. The assay was immunoSEQ multiplex PCR, and TCRdb's table has in-frame clones only and misses some. The data hold tens of thousands of clones, with around nine tenths observed a single time. The chain has TRBV2 and TRBJ1-2, with 9 bases matching TRBD1. This TCR came from a woman aged 40 to 55 with glioma. The input for sequencing was PBMCs, taken from a glioma patient treated with radiotherapy, temozolomide or both. The chain's CDR3 is CASRGQGRYGYTF. Written as DNA, the CDR3 is TGTGCCAGCAGGGGACAGGGTCGATATGGCTACACCTTC.